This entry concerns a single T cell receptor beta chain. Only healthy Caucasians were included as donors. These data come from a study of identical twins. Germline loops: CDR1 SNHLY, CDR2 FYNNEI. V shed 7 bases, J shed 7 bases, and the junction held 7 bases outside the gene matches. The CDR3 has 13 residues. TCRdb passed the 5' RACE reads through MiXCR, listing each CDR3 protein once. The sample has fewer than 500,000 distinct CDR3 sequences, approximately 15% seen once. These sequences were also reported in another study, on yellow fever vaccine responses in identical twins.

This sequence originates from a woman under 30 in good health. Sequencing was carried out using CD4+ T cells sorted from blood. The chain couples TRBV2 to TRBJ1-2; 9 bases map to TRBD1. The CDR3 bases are TGTGCCAGCAAAAGGGACAGGGAGGGTGGCTACACCTTC. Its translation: CASKRDREGGYTF. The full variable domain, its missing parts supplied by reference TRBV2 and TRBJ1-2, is EPEVTQTPSHQVTQMGQEVILRCVPISNHLYFYWYRQILGQKVEFLVSFYNNEISEKSEIFDDQFSVERPDGSNFTLKIRSTKLEDSAMYFCASKRDREGGYTFGSGTRLTVV.